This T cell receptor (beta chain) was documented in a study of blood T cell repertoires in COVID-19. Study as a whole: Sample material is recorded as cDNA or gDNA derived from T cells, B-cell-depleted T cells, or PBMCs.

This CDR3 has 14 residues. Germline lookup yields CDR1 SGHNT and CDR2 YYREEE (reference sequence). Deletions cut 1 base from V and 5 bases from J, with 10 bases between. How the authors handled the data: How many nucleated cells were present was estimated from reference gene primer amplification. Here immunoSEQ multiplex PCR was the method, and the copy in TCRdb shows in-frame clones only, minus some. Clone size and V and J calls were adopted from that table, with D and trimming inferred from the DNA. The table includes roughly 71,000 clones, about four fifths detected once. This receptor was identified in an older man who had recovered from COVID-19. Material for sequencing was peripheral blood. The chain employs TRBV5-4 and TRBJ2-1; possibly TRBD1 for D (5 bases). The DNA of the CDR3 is TGTGCCAGCAGCTTGAAGGGGTCGGACAATGAGCAGTTCTTC. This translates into CASSLKGSDNEQFF.